This T cell receptor (beta chain) came from a study of blood T cell repertoires in COVID-19. Across the study: From the United States, Italy and Spain came samples of acute and convalescent COVID-19. Sample material is recorded as cDNA or gDNA derived from T cells, B-cell-depleted T cells, or PBMCs.

Germline V gene lookup returns CDR1 LGHDT and CDR2 YNNKEL (reference sequence). V was cut by 4 bases and J by 4 bases, with 6 bases left in between. The CDR3 contains 12 residues. Measured with immunoSEQ multiplex PCR; TCRdb has only the in-frame clones, and not every one. Counted here are around 200,000 clones, approximately 90% occurring once; the ten biggest clones make up 0.85% to 0.95%. The sequence was obtained from a woman younger than 30 who had recovered from COVID-19. The chain links TRBV3-1 (or the pseudogene TRBV3-2) to TRBJ2-3; D gene uncertain. Sequencing was carried out using peripheral blood. The CDR3 loop reads CASSRASDTQYF. For the CDR3, the DNA is TGTGCCAGCAGCCGGGCTTCAGATACGCAGTATTTT.